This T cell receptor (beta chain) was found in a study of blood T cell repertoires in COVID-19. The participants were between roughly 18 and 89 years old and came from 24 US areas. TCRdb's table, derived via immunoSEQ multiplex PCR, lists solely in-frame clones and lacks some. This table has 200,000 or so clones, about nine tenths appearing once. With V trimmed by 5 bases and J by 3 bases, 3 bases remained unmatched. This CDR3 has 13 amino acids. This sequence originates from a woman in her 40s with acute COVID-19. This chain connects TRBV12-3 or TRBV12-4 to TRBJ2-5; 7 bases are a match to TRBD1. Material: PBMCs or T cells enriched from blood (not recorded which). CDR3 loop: CASSPGTEETQYF. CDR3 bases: TGTGCCAGCAGTCCGGGGACAGAAGAGACCCAGTACTTC.